This TCR beta chain was sequenced during a study of siplizumab effects on memory and regulatory T cells. Profiled with immunoSEQ multiplex PCR; TCRdb holds only in-frame clones, not every one. The sample lists about 75,000 clones, roughly 93% seen once, with 4% to 5.5% in the top ten. CDR3 length equals 13 residues. V lost 2 bases to trimming and J lost 3 bases; unmatched junction nucleotides: 0. From germline, CDR1 is ENHRY and CDR2 SYGVKD. The sample consisted of CD8+ T cells sorted from blood. This TCR was recovered from a human donor in good health. This rearrangement joins TRBV10-3 to TRBJ2-7; 8 positions match TRBD1. The CDR3 sequence: CAISEGTGYEQYF. As DNA, the CDR3 is TGTGCCATCAGTGAGGGGACAGGCTACGAGCAGTACTTC.